Below, 21 T cell receptor beta chains from the same sample are listed, as sequenced in a study of T cell responses to AZD1222 COVID-19 vaccine. Produced via immunoSEQ multiplex PCR; TCRdb's table is partial and in-frame only. The sample comprises some 180,000 clones, over 85% of which are singletons, and about 1% rests with the top ten. Material: peripheral blood, obtained 28 days after the second dose of the MenACWY control vaccine. Receptors were obtained from an adult who received the MenACWY meningococcal vaccine as a control.

This sequence joins TRBV6-5 and TRBJ1-1; possibly TRBD1 for D (6 bases). Per germline, CDR1 MNHEY and CDR2 SVGAGI. Trimming stripped 0 bases from V and 5 bases from J, with 13 bases between. The CDR3 totals 15 residues. The CDR3 DNA reads as TGTGCCAGCAGTTACTCGGGGGGCGGATTTACTGAAGCTTTCTTT. This codes for CASSYSGGGFTEAFF.

The rearrangement uses TRBV30 and TRBJ1-2; D perhaps matches TRBD1 (6 bases). Germline V CDR1 and CDR2: GTSNPN, SVGIG (reference sequence). The CDR3 is made up of 15 amino acids. V lost 3 bases to trimming and J lost 1 base, with 15 bases between them. The CDR3 reads CAWSGQRLSNYGYTF. As DNA, the CDR3 is TGTGCCTGGAGCGGACAGCGATTAAGTAACTATGGCTACACCTTC.

The rearrangement links TRBV4-1 to TRBJ1-6, with TRBD1 as a possible D gene (5 bases). Germline V gives CDR1 MGHRA, CDR2 YSYEKL. V shed 0 bases and J shed 7 bases, with 10 bases lying between them. The CDR3 is 15 amino acids. CDR3 sequence: CASSQEAGTNSPLHF. For the CDR3, the DNA is TGCGCCAGCAGCCAAGAAGCCGGGACCAATTCACCCCTCCACTTT.

The V and J genes are TRBV7-2 and TRBJ1-6; 7 bases are a match to TRBD1. Germline CDR1 and CDR2: SGHTA and FQGNSA. CDR3 size: 15 residues. V gave up 2 bases and J gave up 6 bases; unmatched junction bases: 4. The CDR3: CASSLRQGGNSPLHF. CDR3 nucleotide sequence: TGTGCCAGCAGCTTAAGGCAGGGGGGTAATTCACCCCTCCACTTT.

The chain joins TRBV7-2 to TRBJ1-2; the D gene is possibly TRBD1 (6 bases). CDR1 is SGHTA, CDR2 FQGNSA, per germline. CDR3 length equals 10 residues. CDR3 in DNA: TGTGCGTCAGGGGTCTATGGCTACACCTTC. Translating gives CASGVYGYTF.

This chain links TRBV7-3 with TRBJ2-3; D not resolved. The V gene lost 1 base and the J gene lost 3 bases, with 11 bases spanning the gap. The CDR3 totals 15 residues. Germline V gives CDR1 SGHTA, CDR2 FQGTGA. Written as DNA, the CDR3 is TGTGCCAGCAGCTTAAATAGCATGAGGACAGATACGCAGTATTTT. Its protein is CASSLNSMRTDTQYF.

The CDR3, as DNA: TGTGCCAGCTCACCGACTAGCGGGGGGTTCAATGAGCAGTTCTTC. It specifies CASSPTSGGFNEQFF. This chain connects TRBV18 to TRBJ2-1, with 13 positions matching TRBD2. The ends lost 3 bases at V and 6 bases at J; junction bases unmatched: 2. The CDR3 length is 15 residues. CDR1 and CDR2 from the germline V gene are KGHSH and LQKENI.

The genes are TRBV19 and TRBJ1-4; no definite D call. Germline V CDR1 and CDR2: LNHDA, SQIVND (reference sequence). V was clipped by 4 bases and J by 5 bases, with 5 bases between them. The CDR3 contains 12 residues. The CDR3 DNA follows: TGTGCCAGTAGTACACGAAATGAAAAACTGTTTTTT. This encodes CASSTRNEKLFF.

The rearrangement uses TRBV28 and TRBJ2-3; the D gene is possibly TRBD2 (6 bases). Germline V gives CDR1 MDHEN, CDR2 SYDVKM. The CDR3 has 16 amino acids. V lost 7 bases to trimming and J lost 5 bases, with 22 bases between them. The CDR3: CASTPGGRGERDTQYF. The CDR3 nucleotides are TGTGCCAGCACGCCTGGCGGGCGGGGCGAGCGAGATACGCAGTATTTT.

The CDR3 loop is CASSLGGYAYGYTF. The CDR3 nucleotides read TGTGCCAGCAGCTTAGGAGGGTACGCTTATGGCTACACCTTC. The chain employs TRBV7-8 and TRBJ1-2; D remains ambiguous. CDR1 and CDR2 (germline): SGHVS, FQNEAQ. Trimming removed 1 base at V and 5 bases at J, with 11 bases between. This CDR3 region has 14 residues.

The J gene is TRBJ1-4, the V gene TRBV19; no reliable D call. The germline V and J ends were trimmed by 3 bases and 8 bases, with 10 bases remaining between them. The CDR3 covers 13 residues. The germline gives CDR1 LNHDA, CDR2 SQIVND (reference sequence). The CDR3 DNA reads TGTGCCAGTAGTATTGGGGAAAGGGAAAAACTGTTTTTT. Translated: CASSIGEREKLFF.

The gene calls are TRBV19 and TRBJ2-5; possible D gene TRBD2, 6 bases. The CDR3 is 11 residues long. Trimming left V 7 bases short and J 7 bases short, with 10 bases between. CDR1 and CDR2 from the germline V gene are LNHDA and SQIVND (reference sequence). This CDR3 is CASTAGSTQYF. For the CDR3, the DNA is TGTGCCAGTACCGCGGGGTCGACCCAGTACTTC. Supplemented by reference TRBV19 and TRBJ2-5, the full variable domain reads DGGITQSPKYLFRKEGQNVTLSCEQNLNHDAMYWYRQDPGQGLRLIYYSQIVNDFQKGDIAEGYSVSREKKESFPLTVTSAQKNPTAFYLCASTAGSTQYFGPGTRLLVL.

This sequence joins TRBV25-1 and TRBJ1-5; D perhaps matches TRBD1 (6 bases). The CDR3 has 13 amino acids. In germline, CDR1 is MGHDK, CDR2 SYGVNS. V shed 6 bases and J shed 0 bases, with 6 bases lying between them. The CDR3 here is CASRGGSNQPQHF. The CDR3 region has the DNA TGTGCCAGCAGAGGGGGTAGCAATCAGCCCCAGCATTTT.

The chain joins TRBV12-5 to TRBJ1-2, with a possible D match to TRBD1 (6 bases). Trimming removed 6 bases at V and 6 bases at J, with 20 bases between. CDR1 and CDR2 (germline): LGHNT, FRNRAP. The CDR3 is made up of 15 amino acids. This CDR3 is CASGKATGSNNGYTF. The CDR3 nucleotides read TGTGCTAGTGGGAAGGCGACAGGATCCAACAATGGCTACACCTTC.

V usage is TRBV7-2 and J usage is TRBJ1-2; a weak D match, TRBD1 (5 bases). The CDR3 has 14 amino acids. Looked up from germline, CDR1 is SGHTA and CDR2 is FQGNSA. V gave up 1 base and J gave up 6 bases, with 12 bases separating them. This CDR3 reads CASSLGGNRNGYTF. The CDR3 DNA sequence: TGTGCCAGCAGCTTAGGGGGGAATAGGAATGGCTACACCTTC.

The genes are TRBV12-5 and TRBJ2-3, with D tentatively TRBD1 or TRBD2 (6 bases each). CDR3 length: 15 amino acids. Germline V CDR1 and CDR2: LGHNT, FRNRAP. V shed 3 bases and J shed 0 bases, with 10 bases lying between them. The CDR3 sequence: CASGLGGLSTDTQYF. CDR3 sequence (DNA): TGTGCTAGTGGTTTAGGGGGACTTAGCACAGATACGCAGTATTTT.

The chain joins TRBV3-1 (or the pseudogene TRBV3-2) to TRBJ1-6; D remains ambiguous. Trimming removed 0 bases from V and 16 bases from J, with 13 bases in between. The length of the CDR3 is 13 residues. In germline, CDR1 is LGHDT, CDR2 YNNKEL (reference sequence). In nucleotides, the CDR3 is TGTGCCAGCAGCCAAGATCGGGCAGGAAATCTCCACTTT. This sequence encodes CASSQDRAGNLHF.

The chain couples TRBV6-5 to TRBJ1-3; D not certain. This CDR3 is built from 14 residues. Per the germline V gene, CDR1 is MNHEY and CDR2 is SVGAGI. V lost 7 bases and J 0 bases, leaving 10 bases between the germline ends. The CDR3 loop reads CASNRMSSGNTIYF. In DNA, the CDR3 is TGTGCCAGCAATCGGATGAGCTCTGGAAACACCATATATTTT.

The chain recombines TRBV10-3 with TRBJ1-1; D gene uncertain. The ends were cut back, 2 bases at V and 1 base at J, with 8 bases in the middle. This CDR3 spans 14 amino acids. Germline CDR1 reads ENHRY; CDR2 reads SYGVKD. In DNA, the CDR3 is TGTGCCATCAGTGAGGCGGAGACGAACACTGAAGCTTTCTTT. It translates to CAISEAETNTEAFF.

In DNA, the CDR3 is TGTGCCAGCAGCCAATCGAGCGGGGGTCTCAACGAGCAGTACTTC. Amino acids: CASSQSSGGLNEQYF. The V call is TRBV3-1 (or the pseudogene TRBV3-2), the J call TRBJ2-7; TRBD2 matches 8 bases. This CDR3 region has 15 residues. CDR1 is LGHDT and CDR2 is YNNKEL in the germline V gene (reference sequence). J was trimmed by 5 bases and V by 2 bases; bases with no gene match: 8.

The V call is TRBV3-1 (or the pseudogene TRBV3-2), the J call TRBJ2-7; unclear D gene. The V gene lost 2 bases and the J gene lost 5 bases, with 4 bases spanning the gap. Per germline, CDR1 LGHDT and CDR2 YNNKEL (reference sequence). This CDR3 is 11 amino acids long. The chain's CDR3 is CASSQRHEQYF. The CDR3, as DNA: TGTGCCAGCAGCCAACGACACGAGCAGTACTTC.